The present T cell receptor beta chain was sequenced within a study of spatial heterogeneity in lung cancer (dated by TCRdb to the late 2010s). Broadly, across the study: Beta-chain transcripts were consistently detected in greater numbers than alpha-chain transcripts, which likely reflects a higher abundance of beta-chain transcripts. In tumor regions, TCR transcript counts showed a strong correlation with a T cell transcriptional module score derived from matched bulk RNA-seq. In non-small cell lung cancer, the study quantitatively compared TCR alpha and beta repertoires across several tumor regions, matched nontumor lung, and blood. Nonsynonymous mutation counts, determined by whole-exome sequencing of tumor tissue, were related to TCR repertoire features. At surgery, hundreds of tumor regions, around 65 matched nontumor lung samples and 45 to 60 PBMC samples were TCR-sequenced for both alpha and beta chains. In the raw uncorrected reads, each unique combination of TCR and UMI appeared more than ten times on average.

The paper as a whole reports these results and caveats: Additional single-cell paired TCR alpha and beta sequencing was considered necessary to confirm, at a functional level, the hypothesis that regional TCRs recognize regional mutations. Estimated TCR-seq coverage of tumor T cells was only about 7.2% for alpha chains and approximately 14% for beta chains. Counts of ubiquitous and regional expanded TCRs correlated with counts of ubiquitous and regional nonsynonymous mutations, respectively. The tumor nonsynonymous mutation count correlated with the number of expanded alpha and beta TCRs within the tumor.

The library came from 5' RACE. Sequenced using a NextSeq 500. To allow correction of PCR and sequencing errors, the TCR library protocol tagged every TCR cDNA molecule with a unique molecular identifier. In the original analysis: TCR identification, UMI-based error correction and CDR3 extraction were all carried out with Decombinator tools. TCRs above a frequency of 2 per 1,000, corresponding to the top 1% of the tumor frequency distribution, were defined as expanded. Expanded tumor TCRs were classed as regional if statistically deemed absent (corrected P<0.05) from at least one tumor region, otherwise ubiquitous. Each repertoire was subsampled 100 times to 5,000 TCRs, after which Renyi diversity was computed with the R vegan package. CDR3 similarity networks were built from amino acid triplet string-kernel similarity, with CDR3s being connected when pairwise similarity was above 0.82. Clones were called with MiXCR by TCRdb after fastp trimmed the public reads at Q25, and only in-frame beta chains were retained. A single entry per CDR3 protein holds the most common genes and DNA from its merged rows. The V and J calls shown here were made by TCRdb, not taken from the authors' results. The sample contains roughly 3,000 distinct CDR3 sequences, 5% to 7% of them found a single time. The biggest ten clones account for approximately 30% of the sample.

The CDR3 covers 12 residues, taking in both the cysteine and the phenylalanine. The retained sequence is limited to the CDR3, 36 bases, with the frame set at the first base. The germline V gene yields SQVTM for CDR1 and ANQGSEA for CDR2. V loses 4 bases at its end and J loses 7 bases; junction bases beyond the gene matches: 5. The intended sense of this specimen's time point label: sample taken at primary tumor resection. Donors were some 70 patients with early-stage, untreated non-small cell lung cancer from the lung TRACERx cohort. TCR sequencing used whole RNA extracted from tumor and nontumor lung tissue, or from cryopreserved PBMC samples, without cell sorting. A patient was chosen for TCR sequencing only when enough RNA was available from at least two tumor regions. A lung pathologist reviewed the tumor and adjacent nontumor lung specimens before the specimens were selected. This clonotype is characterized as medium-sized (0.01 to 0.1%). The antigen it recognizes is unknown. Base-call qualities are not available, and no considerably larger clone is one nucleotide away.

This sequence uses TRBV29-1 and TRBJ2-7; 9 middle bases align to TRBD2. The receptor was derived from a male donor with early-stage non-small cell lung cancer. This sample comprised lung tumor tissue, obtained at surgery. The CDR3 is CSVAWTSEEQYF. The bases read TGCAGCGTTGCCTGGACTAGCGAAGAGCAGTACTTC.